The clone carrying this T cell receptor beta chain was counted many times. What it binds is not known. The germline V gene has CDR1 MDHEN and CDR2 SYDVKM. Trimming removed 3 bases from V and 5 bases from J, with 7 bases in between. The length of the CDR3 is 12 residues. The data derive from a study of Graves' ophthalmopathy and Graves' hyperthyroidism. TCR beta CDR3 regions were amplified from RNA transcripts. The authors performed first-round RT-PCR with HTBI primers and then a second-round multiplex PCR. TCRdb passed the multiplex PCR reads through MiXCR, listing each CDR3 protein once. This table has approximately 210,000 distinct CDR3 sequences, roughly a fifth appearing once. General study points: Using a 13-signature model, the authors split ophthalmopathy from stable hyperthyroidism, with just under 90% sensitivity and roughly 80% specificity.

Patients with other autoimmune diseases, uncontrolled infections, pregnancy or lactation were excluded. The chain links TRBV28 to TRBJ1-1, with D unresolved. The clonotype was recovered from a woman in her fifties or sixties with Graves' ophthalmopathy. The specimen sequenced was peripheral blood. DNA for the CDR3: TGTGCCAGCAGTTTGTTTGGGACTGAAGCTTTCTTT. Translated, it gives CASSLFGTEAFF.